The 12 T cell receptor beta chains below come from one sample, sequenced in a study of T-cell memory formation after mild COVID-19. One entry per CDR3 protein, called by TCRdb with MiXCR from the 5' RACE reads. The profile covers fewer than 60,000 distinct CDR3 sequences, with roughly 12% appearing a single time and about 25% taken by the ten largest. Sample: PBMCs or a T cell subset sorted from them (not recorded which). The source of these receptors is a man aged 18 to 30 who had mild COVID-19 (a few samples of this study predate the infection). Cell type and time point are not known.

This clonotype occurred a few times. CDR3 loop: CASSESRQGRQETQYF. The CDR3 DNA reads as TGCGCCAGCAGTGAGTCGAGGCAGGGGCGTCAAGAGACCCAGTACTTC. The chain is built from TRBV10-2 and TRBJ2-5; a weak D match, TRBD1 (6 bases). The CDR3 runs 16 residues. Trimming removed 0 bases from V and 2 bases from J, with 13 bases in between. The germline V gene has CDR1 WSHSY and CDR2 SAAADI.

In this sample, this clonotype turned up a few times. The CDR3 loop reads CASSDPGTAGSDTQYF. The CDR3 DNA reads as TGTGCCAGCAGTGACCCCGGGACAGCGGGGTCGGATACGCAGTATTTT. V is TRBV25-1 and J is TRBJ2-3; perhaps D is TRBD1 or TRBD2 (7 bases each). The CDR3 totals 16 residues. V lost 3 bases, J lost 6 bases, and 19 bases lay in between. Germline CDR1 and CDR2: MGHDK and SYGVNS.

The gene calls are TRBV6-6 and TRBJ1-6; 8 nucleotides line up with TRBD1. V dropped 0 bases and J dropped 10; count of bases not matched to a gene: 8. This CDR3 contains 16 residues. Germline assignment: CDR1 MNHNY and CDR2 SVGAGI (reference sequence). DNA for the CDR3: TGTGCCAGCAGTTACTCTGCCCAGGGGGCAGAGTCACCCCTCCACTTT. Its translation is CASSYSAQGAESPLHF.

The chain employs TRBV5-1 and TRBJ2-3; 7 nucleotides agree with TRBD2. After removal of 0 bases from V and 4 bases from J, the junction contained 8 bases not matched to a gene. The CDR3 is 16 residues long. Per germline, CDR1 SGHRS and CDR2 YFSETQ. In nucleotides, the CDR3 is TGCGCCAGCAGCTTGGGAGGCGGAACTAGCGCAGATACGCAGTATTTT. Translating gives CASSLGGGTSADTQYF.

This clonotype was seen only a few times. The chain couples TRBV4-3 to TRBJ2-1; D might be TRBD2 (7 bases). CDR3 length equals 14 residues. Germline assignment: CDR1 LGHNA and CDR2 YSLEER. Trimming took off 0 bases at V and 8 bases at J, with 11 bases between the two ends. The CDR3 loop is CASSQDRGADEQFF. The DNA for the CDR3 is TGCGCCAGCAGCCAAGATCGGGGGGCTGATGAGCAGTTCTTC.

This clonotype was picked up a small number of times. This chain connects TRBV14 to TRBJ2-6; D may be TRBD2 (5 bases). In germline, CDR1 is SGHDN, CDR2 FVKESK. Trimming pared 0 bases from V and 2 bases from J, leaving 8 bases between. This CDR3 contains 16 residues. CDR3 region: CASSQDWGAGANVLTF. In DNA, the CDR3 is TGTGCCAGCAGCCAAGATTGGGGAGCTGGGGCCAACGTCCTGACTTTC.

This clonotype was seen a handful of times. V gene TRBV7-2 combines with J gene TRBJ1-2; D gene unclear. The CDR3 is 14 amino acids. Looked up from germline, CDR1 is SGHTA and CDR2 is FQGNSA. V was shortened by 1 base and J by 3 bases, with 9 bases between the two germline ends. The CDR3 DNA sequence: TGTGCCAGCAGCTTAGATACGGTAGACTATGGCTACACCTTC. Translating it yields CASSLDTVDYGYTF.

This sequence joins TRBV12-3 or TRBV12-4 and TRBJ2-4; TRBD1 might be the D (5 bases). The CDR3 sequence is 17 residues long. Between the trimmed V and J ends, which lost 2 bases and 0 bases, there was a span of 14 bases. The DNA of the CDR3 is TGTGCCAGCAGTTTACTTTCAGGGATGCTAGCCAAAAACATTCAGTACTTC. It specifies CASSLLSGMLAKNIQYF.

The chain carries TRBV20-1 and TRBJ2-7, with D possibly TRBD2 on 7 matching bases. V dropped 7 bases and J dropped 4 bases, with 20 bases sitting between them. The CDR3 covers 14 residues. CDR1 is DFQATT and CDR2 is SNEGSKA in the germline V gene (reference sequence). The CDR3 reads CSVSSGGGLYEQYF. The CDR3 coding sequence is TGCAGTGTGTCAAGTGGCGGGGGCCTTTACGAGCAGTACTTC.

This clonotype was counted at least ten times. The chain joins TRBV6-2 or TRBV6-3 to TRBJ2-2; no clear D gene. V shed 6 bases and J shed 7 bases, with 6 bases lying between them. The length of the CDR3 is 11 residues. The germline V gene encodes CDR1 MNHEY and CDR2 SVGEGT. The DNA for the CDR3 is TGTGCCAGCAGGATGAACGGGGAGCTGTTTTTT. It encodes CASRMNGELFF.

This clonotype was observed a few times. The V and J genes are TRBV20-1 and TRBJ2-7; D unclear. The CDR3 sequence is 15 residues long. Trimming removed 0 bases at V and 0 bases at J, with 12 bases between. The germline gives CDR1 DFQATT, CDR2 SNEGSKA (reference sequence). CDR3 in DNA: TGCAGTGCTAGAGAATCGGGCTCCAGCTCCTACGAGCAGTACGTC. Translation gives CSARESGSSSYEQYV.

This clonotype rates as medium-sized. This chain joins TRBV4-3 and TRBJ2-4; D is possibly TRBD2 (7 bases). The CDR3 covers 15 residues. The germline gives CDR1 LGHNA, CDR2 YSLEER. Trimming took 0 bases from V and 6 from J, leaving 12 bases between them. CDR3 bases: TGCGCCAGCAGCCAAGATTTCGGGGGGCCAAACATTCAGTACTTC. The encoded protein is CASSQDFGGPNIQYF.